A selection of T cell receptor beta chains follows, all from one sample in a study of shared clonotypes between healthy human individuals. Libraries were prepared by immunoSEQ multiplex PCR; TCRdb keeps only in-frame clonotypes and omits some of them. The sample comprises 2 million to 2.5 million clones, around 90% of which are singletons, and around 0.35% rests with the top ten. Sequenced material: naive CD4+ T cells from PBMCs. All receptors come from a man between 18 and 29 years old in good health. Some clones in this sample may be carry-over from other donors' samples. CDR3s include the opening cysteine and the closing phenylalanine or tryptophan. Fields, in order: J gene, clone size, D gene, V gene, CDR3 protein, CDR3 DNA. The D gene is left open where the match is weak. Not all rows give a size; the values are once, few, many and, for expanded clones, a class.

TRBJ1-2,NA,NA,TRBV4-1,CASSQEVVGYTF,TGCGCCAGCAGCCAAGAGGTGGTAGGCTACACCTTC
TRBJ2-6,NA,NA,TRBV5-1,CASSLVAGLSGANVLTF,TGCGCCAGCAGCTTGGTCGCAGGGCTCTCTGGGGCCAACGTCCTGACTTTC
TRBJ1-3,NA,NA,TRBV18,CASSPPTLGSGNTIYF,TGTGCCAGCTCGCCACCAACCTTGGGCTCTGGAAACACCATATATTTT
TRBJ2-6,NA,NA,TRBV5-8,CASSPGTSGANVLTF,TGTGCCAGCAGTCCCGGAACCTCTGGGGCCAACGTCCTGACTTTC
TRBJ2-3,NA,NA,TRBV2,CASSQQGTLTDTQYF,TGTGCCAGCAGCCAGCAGGGAACCCTCACAGATACGCAGTATTTT
TRBJ2-1,NA,NA,TRBV14,CASSQVVSYNEQFF,TGTGCCAGCAGCCAAGTCGTCTCCTACAATGAGCAGTTCTTC
TRBJ2-1,NA,NA,TRBV5-1,CASSSGQYENNEQFF,TGCGCCAGCAGCTCTGGACAGTATGAGAACAATGAGCAGTTCTTC
TRBJ1-3,few,NA,TRBV29-1,CSVYSGNTIYF,TGCAGCGTTTACTCTGGAAACACCATATATTTT
TRBJ2-1,NA,NA,TRBV5-1,CASSRDGNRDNEQFF,TGCGCCAGCAGTAGGGACGGAAATCGGGACAATGAGCAGTTCTTC
TRBJ2-7,NA,TRBD1,TRBV5-1,CASSSGPGGDEQYF,TGCGCCAGCAGCTCCGGGCCAGGGGGCGACGAGCAGTACTTC
TRBJ2-1,once,TRBD2,TRBV9,CASSVAGSGRPHEQFF,TGTGCCAGCAGCGTAGCAGGTAGCGGGAGGCCCCATGAGCAGTTCTTC
TRBJ2-5,NA,NA,TRBV29-1,CSVRVERETQYF,TGCAGCGTGAGGGTGGAGAGAGAGACCCAGTACTTC
TRBJ1-1,NA,NA,TRBV5-1,CASSDSGRTEAFF,TGCGCCAGCAGCGATAGTGGTCGAACTGAAGCTTTCTTT
TRBJ2-5,NA,TRBD2,TRBV2,CASKTSGQETQYF,TGTGCCAGCAAAACTAGCGGCCAAGAGACCCAGTACTTC
TRBJ2-1,NA,NA,TRBV5-6,CASLGALFYNEQFF,TGTGCCAGCCTCGGCGCTCTGTTCTACAATGAGCAGTTCTTC
TRBJ2-7,NA,NA,TRBV5-1,CASSFQGRDHEQYF,TGCGCCAGCAGCTTCCAGGGAAGAGACCACGAGCAGTACTTC
TRBJ2-7,NA,NA,TRBV21-1,CASSKAADLTYEQYF,TGTGCCAGCAGCAAAGCGGCGGACCTAACCTACGAGCAGTACTTC
TRBJ2-7,NA,NA,TRBV5-1,CASSSTGSSYEQYF,TGCGCCAGCAGCTCCACAGGGAGCTCCTACGAGCAGTACTTC
TRBJ2-2,NA,NA,TRBV15,CATSGVANTGELFF,TGTGCCACCTCCGGGGTCGCGAACACCGGGGAGCTGTTTTTT
TRBJ2-4,NA,NA,TRBV5-1,CASSPVGAKNIQYF,TGCGCCAGCAGCCCGGTCGGGGCCAAAAACATTCAGTACTTC
TRBJ1-5,NA,NA,TRBV27,CASSFLGSNQPQHF,TGTGCCAGCAGTTTTTTGGGGAGCAATCAGCCCCAGCATTTT
TRBJ1-1,NA,NA,TRBV6-1,CASSAWVGWSLNTEAFF,TGTGCCAGCAGTGCTTGGGTTGGGTGGTCGTTGAACACTGAAGCTTTCTTT
TRBJ2-7,NA,TRBD2,TRBV7-3,CASSPLGGRLYEQYF,TGTGCCAGCAGCCCATTGGGCGGGAGGTTATACGAGCAGTACTTC
TRBJ2-1,NA,NA,TRBV28,CASTRDLSHNEQFF,TGTGCCAGCACCCGGGACCTTTCCCACAATGAGCAGTTCTTC
TRBJ2-7,NA,NA,TRBV11-1,CASSLTIDEQYF,TGTGCCAGCAGCTTGACTATCGACGAGCAGTACTTC
TRBJ1-2,NA,TRBD1,TRBV6-1,CASSVQGEDGYTF,TGTGCCAGCAGCGTTCAGGGGGAGGATGGCTACACCTTC
TRBJ2-1,NA,NA,TRBV19,CASSRYQRSDEQFF,TGTGCCAGTAGTAGATACCAGAGATCGGATGAGCAGTTCTTC
TRBJ2-5,once,TRBD2,TRBV6-4,CASLAGPQETQYF,TGTGCCAGTTTAGCGGGACCCCAAGAGACCCAGTACTTC
TRBJ2-3,NA,NA,TRBV4-3,CASSFLGDDTQYF,TGCGCCAGCAGCTTTTTGGGGGACGATACGCAGTATTTT
TRBJ2-1,NA,NA,TRBV6-1,CASSGTFYNEQFF,TGTGCCAGCAGTGGTACCTTCTACAATGAGCAGTTCTTC
TRBJ1-5,NA,NA,TRBV6-6,CASSKDSYQPQHF,TGTGCCAGCAGCAAAGACAGTTATCAGCCCCAGCATTTT
TRBJ2-3,NA,NA,TRBV11-2,CASSLVSPGDTQYF,TGTGCCAGCAGCTTAGTGAGTCCAGGAGATACGCAGTATTTT
TRBJ2-1,NA,NA,TRBV6-1,CASSDQGQPYNEQFF,TGTGCCAGCAGTGACCAGGGGCAACCCTACAATGAGCAGTTCTTC
TRBJ2-2,NA,TRBD2,TRBV5-5,CASSLVASGRAPGELFF,TGTGCCAGCAGCTTGGTGGCTAGCGGGAGGGCCCCCGGGGAGCTGTTTTTT
TRBJ1-5,NA,NA,TRBV15,CATRSGARGGNQPQHF,TGTGCCACCAGGTCAGGGGCAAGGGGTGGCAATCAGCCCCAGCATTTT
TRBJ1-1,NA,NA,TRBV10-1,CASSVGTLNTEAFF,TGCGCCAGCAGTGTTGGGACCTTGAACACTGAAGCTTTCTTT
TRBJ2-2,once,NA,TRBV30,CAWNRPGELFF,TGTGCCTGGAACAGGCCCGGGGAGCTGTTTTTT
TRBJ2-3,NA,NA,TRBV7-6,CASSSTDTQYF,TGTGCCAGCAGCTCCACAGATACGCAGTATTTT
TRBJ1-3,NA,NA,TRBV25-1,CATQGTVSGNTIYF,TGTGCCACCCAAGGCACCGTCTCTGGAAACACCATATATTTT
TRBJ2-7,NA,TRBD2,TRBV9,CASSVAAGGHYEQYF,TGTGCCAGCAGCGTAGCTGCGGGAGGGCATTACGAGCAGTACTTC
TRBJ2-5,NA,NA,TRBV6-5,CASGVLGVYQETQYF,TGTGCCAGCGGAGTTCTGGGTGTGTACCAAGAGACCCAGTACTTC
TRBJ2-3,NA,NA,TRBV7-9,CASSLWADTQYF,TGTGCCAGCAGCCTTTGGGCAGATACGCAGTATTTT
TRBJ2-2,NA,TRBD1,TRBV5-1,CASSNGQGNTGELFF,TGCGCCAGCAGTAACGGACAGGGTAACACCGGGGAGCTGTTTTTT
TRBJ1-3,NA,NA,TRBV19,CASSIYRSSGNTIYF,TGTGCCAGTAGTATTTATCGGAGCTCTGGAAACACCATATATTTT
TRBJ1-1,NA,NA,TRBV9,CASSVVGGNTEAFF,TGTGCCAGCAGCGTAGTGGGCGGGAACACTGAAGCTTTCTTT